The TCR beta chain under discussion was sequenced for a study of cytomegalovirus exposure and HLA in healthy donors. Overall study: The 130 or so validation repertoires, a later analysis reported, used the same platform as the 666 first-cohort repertoires.

The study, taken as a whole, reports: Most TCR sequences proved rare, with some public TCRs found in many donors.

With respect to this clone: Its antigen is still unknown.

The CDR3 is 17 residues long. V lost 6 bases, J lost 2 bases, and 9 bases stayed unmatched. Germline V gives CDR1 PRHDT, CDR2 FYEKMQ (reference sequence). The method was immunoSEQ multiplex PCR; TCRdb's version includes in-frame clones alone and lacks a portion of them. The sample yields 150,000 to 200,000 clones, about 85% seen once. The TCR originated in a man aged 18 to 29 in good health and CMV-seropositive. Specimen: PBMCs. This sequence joins TRBV13 and TRBJ2-3, with 12 bases that match TRBD1. The chain's CDR3 is CASSRGTGGYLTDTQYF. DNA for the CDR3: TGTGCCAGCAGTCGAGGGACAGGGGGCTATCTCACAGATACGCAGTATTTT. Filled out from reference TRBV13 and TRBJ2-3, the complete variable domain reads AAGVIQSPRHLIKEKRETATLKCYPIPRHDTVYWYQQGPGQDPQFLISFYEKMQSDKGSIPDRFSAQQFSDYHSELNMSSLELGDSALYFCASSRGTGGYLTDTQYFGPGTRLTVL.